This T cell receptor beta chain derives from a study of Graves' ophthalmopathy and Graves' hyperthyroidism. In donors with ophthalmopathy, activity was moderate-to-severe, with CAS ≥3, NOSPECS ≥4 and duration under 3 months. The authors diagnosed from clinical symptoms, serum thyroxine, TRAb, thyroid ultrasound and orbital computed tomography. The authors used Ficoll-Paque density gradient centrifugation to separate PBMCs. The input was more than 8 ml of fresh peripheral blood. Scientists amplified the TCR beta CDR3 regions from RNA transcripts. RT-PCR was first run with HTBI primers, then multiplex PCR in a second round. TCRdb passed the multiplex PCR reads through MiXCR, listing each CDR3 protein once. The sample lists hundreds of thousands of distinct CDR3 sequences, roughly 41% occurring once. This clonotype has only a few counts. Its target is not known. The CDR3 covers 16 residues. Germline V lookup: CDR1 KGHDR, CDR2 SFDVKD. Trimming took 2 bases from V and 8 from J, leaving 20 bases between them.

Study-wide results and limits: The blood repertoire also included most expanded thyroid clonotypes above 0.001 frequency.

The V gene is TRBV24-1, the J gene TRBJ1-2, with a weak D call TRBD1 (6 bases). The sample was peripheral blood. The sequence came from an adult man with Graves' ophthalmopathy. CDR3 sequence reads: CATSDSERQVRGGYTF. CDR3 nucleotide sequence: TGTGCCACCAGTGATTCCGAGAGACAGGTCCGCGGCGGCTACACCTTC.